What follows are 7 T cell receptor beta chains derived from one specimen sequenced in a study of cytomegalovirus exposure and HLA in healthy donors. The repertoire was sequenced with immunoSEQ multiplex PCR; TCRdb's copy has only in-frame clones and lacks some. In the table there are roughly 130,000 clones, 80% to 90% of which are singletons. Sequencing was carried out using PBMCs. These receptors originate from a man younger than 30 in good health and CMV-seronegative.

The J gene is TRBJ2-1, the V gene TRBV6-1; 7 bases map to TRBD1. V gave up 5 bases and J gave up 0 bases; unmatched junction bases: 4. CDR3 length: 15 amino acids. In germline, CDR1 is MNHNS, CDR2 SASEGT. The CDR3 sequence: CASSTWTGSYNEQFF. In DNA form, the CDR3 reads TGTGCCAGCAGTACCTGGACAGGCTCCTACAATGAGCAGTTCTTC.

The V gene is TRBV6-1, the J gene TRBJ2-2, with TRBD2 matching over 12 bases. Per the germline V gene, CDR1 is MNHNS and CDR2 is SASEGT. There are 18 residues in the CDR3. V was clipped by 0 bases and J by 6 bases; unmatched bases: 8. The CDR3 loop reads CASSEAATSGRFAGELFF. As DNA, the CDR3 is TGTGCCAGCAGTGAAGCGGCCACTAGCGGGAGGTTCGCCGGGGAGCTGTTTTTT.

The genes are TRBV7-9 and TRBJ2-5; D perhaps matches TRBD1 (6 bases). The V gene's germline CDR1 is SEHNR and CDR2 FQNEAQ (reference sequence). The length of the CDR3 is 14 residues. Trimming took off 5 bases at V and 5 bases at J, with 15 bases between the two ends. The CDR3 spells CASSPTGRGETQYF. The CDR3 DNA follows: TGTGCCAGCAGCCCAACAGGGAGAGGTGAGACCCAGTACTTC.

A note on this clone: At one end the junction does not follow the germline gene, possibly because of a read error. This rearrangement joins TRBV6-1 to TRBJ1-2; 7 positions agree with TRBD1. In germline, CDR1 is MNHNS, CDR2 SASEGT. This CDR3 is 14 amino acids long. The CDR3, as DNA: TGTGCCAGCAGTGAATCTGGACAGGAAACCTCAGGCACTTTC. This gives the protein CASSESGQETSGTF.

The chain has TRBV28 and TRBJ1-1; the D gene is possibly TRBD1 (5 bases). Germline V gene data show CDR1 as MDHEN and CDR2 as SYDVKM. There are 12 residues in the CDR3. Trimming took off 8 bases at V and 3 bases at J, with 10 bases between the two ends. As DNA, the CDR3 is TGTGCCAGCGGGGCAGGGCACACTGAAGCTTTCTTT. Translation gives CASGAGHTEAFF.

J is TRBJ2-7 and V is TRBV4-1; 14 bases are shared with TRBD2. V was clipped by 4 bases and J by 5 bases; unmatched bases: 7. The germline CDR1 and CDR2 sequences are MGHRA and YSYEKL. This CDR3 contains 16 residues. The CDR3: CASSPRTSGGIDEQYF. The CDR3 DNA reads as TGCGCCAGCAGCCCCCGGACTAGCGGGGGGATCGACGAGCAGTACTTC.

This clone was detected only once. The chain links TRBV4-3 to TRBJ2-7; tentative D call: TRBD1 (5 bases). Germline CDR1 LGHNA, CDR2 YSLEER. This CDR3 comprises 14 residues. V was shortened by 1 base and J by 1 base, with 8 bases between the two germline ends. Here the CDR3 reads CASSQAGNSYEQYF. In DNA form, the CDR3 reads TGCGCCAGCAGCCAAGCAGGGAATTCCTACGAGCAGTACTTC.